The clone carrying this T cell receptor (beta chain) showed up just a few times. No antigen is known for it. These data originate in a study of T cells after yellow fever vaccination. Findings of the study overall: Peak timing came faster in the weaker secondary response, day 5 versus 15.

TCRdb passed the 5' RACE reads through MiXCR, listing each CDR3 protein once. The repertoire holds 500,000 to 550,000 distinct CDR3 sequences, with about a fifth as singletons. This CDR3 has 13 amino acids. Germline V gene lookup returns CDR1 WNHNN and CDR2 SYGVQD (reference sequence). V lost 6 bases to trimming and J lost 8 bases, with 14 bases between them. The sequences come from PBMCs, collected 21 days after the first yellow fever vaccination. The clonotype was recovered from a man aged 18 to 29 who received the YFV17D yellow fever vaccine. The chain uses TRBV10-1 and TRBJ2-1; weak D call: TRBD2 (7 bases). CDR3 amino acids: CASSGGPRDEQFF. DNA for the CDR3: TGCGCCAGCAGCGGGGGGCCCCGCGATGAGCAGTTCTTC.